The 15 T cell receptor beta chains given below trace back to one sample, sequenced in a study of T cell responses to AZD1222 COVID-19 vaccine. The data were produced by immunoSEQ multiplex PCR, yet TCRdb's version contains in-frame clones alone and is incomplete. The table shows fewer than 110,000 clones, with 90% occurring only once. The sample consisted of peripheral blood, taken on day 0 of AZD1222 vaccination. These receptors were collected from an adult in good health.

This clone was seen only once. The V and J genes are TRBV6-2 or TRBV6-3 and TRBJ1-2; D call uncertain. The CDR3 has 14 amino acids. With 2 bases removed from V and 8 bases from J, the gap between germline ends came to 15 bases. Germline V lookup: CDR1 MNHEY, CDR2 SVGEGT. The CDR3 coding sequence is TGTGCCAGCAGTTACCCTGGGCGAGTATTAGGCTACACCTTC. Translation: CASSYPGRVLGYTF.

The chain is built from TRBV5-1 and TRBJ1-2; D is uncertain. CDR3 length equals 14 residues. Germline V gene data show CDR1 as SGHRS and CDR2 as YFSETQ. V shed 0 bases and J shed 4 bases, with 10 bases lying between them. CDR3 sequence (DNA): TGCGCCAGCAGCTTGGACACGGAACTCTATGGCTACACCTTC. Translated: CASSLDTELYGYTF.

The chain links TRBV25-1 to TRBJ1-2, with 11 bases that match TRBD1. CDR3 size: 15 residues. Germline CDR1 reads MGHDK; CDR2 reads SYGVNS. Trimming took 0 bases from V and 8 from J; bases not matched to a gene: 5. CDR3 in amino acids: CASSEYGTGGSGYTF. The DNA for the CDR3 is TGTGCCAGCAGTGAATACGGGACAGGGGGTTCAGGCTACACCTTC.

Written as DNA, the CDR3 is TGTGCCAGCAGTTTTACGGACCAGCCCCAGCATTTT. It encodes CASSFTDQPQHF. The chain joins TRBV28 to TRBJ1-5; D not resolved. CDR3 length equals 12 residues. Per the germline V gene, CDR1 is MDHEN and CDR2 is SYDVKM. Trimming cost V 3 bases and J 7 bases, with 7 bases left between them.

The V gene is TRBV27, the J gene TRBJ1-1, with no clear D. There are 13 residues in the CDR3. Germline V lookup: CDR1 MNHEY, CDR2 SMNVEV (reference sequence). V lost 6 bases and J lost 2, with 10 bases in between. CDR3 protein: CASSYSANTEAFF. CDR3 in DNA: TGTGCCAGCAGCTACAGTGCAAACACTGAAGCTTTCTTT.

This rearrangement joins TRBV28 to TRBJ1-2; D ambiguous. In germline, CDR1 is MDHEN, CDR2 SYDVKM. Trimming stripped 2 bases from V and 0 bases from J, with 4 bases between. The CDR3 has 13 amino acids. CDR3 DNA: TGTGCCAGCAGTTTACCCTCTAACTATGGCTACACCTTC. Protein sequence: CASSLPSNYGYTF.

The CDR3: CASSEIDSSYGYTF. Written as DNA, the CDR3 is TGTGCCAGCAGTGAAATTGACAGTTCCTATGGCTACACCTTC. This chain uses TRBV6-1 with TRBJ1-2, with D perhaps TRBD1 (5 bases). This CDR3 contains 14 residues. The V end lost 2 bases, the J end lost 4 bases, and 11 bases lay between the germline ends. CDR1 and CDR2 from the germline V gene are MNHNS and SASEGT.

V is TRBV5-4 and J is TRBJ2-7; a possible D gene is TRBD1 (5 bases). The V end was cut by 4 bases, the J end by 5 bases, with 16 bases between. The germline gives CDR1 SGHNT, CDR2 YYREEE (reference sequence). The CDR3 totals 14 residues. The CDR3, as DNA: TGTGCCAGCAGCCCGACAGAGCTGGGGAACGAGCAGTACTTC. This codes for CASSPTELGNEQYF. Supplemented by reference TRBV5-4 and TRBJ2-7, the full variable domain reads ETGVTQSPTHLIKTRGQQVTLRCSSQSGHNTVSWYQQALGQGPQFIFQYYREEENGRGNFPPRFSGLQFPNYSSELNVNALELDDSALYLCASSPTELGNEQYFGPGTRLTVT.

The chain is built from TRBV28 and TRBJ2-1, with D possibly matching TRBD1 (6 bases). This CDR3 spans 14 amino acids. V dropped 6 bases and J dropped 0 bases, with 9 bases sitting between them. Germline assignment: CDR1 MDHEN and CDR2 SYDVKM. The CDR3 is CASRGQPSYNEQFF. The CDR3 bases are TGTGCCAGCAGGGGACAACCCTCCTACAATGAGCAGTTCTTC.

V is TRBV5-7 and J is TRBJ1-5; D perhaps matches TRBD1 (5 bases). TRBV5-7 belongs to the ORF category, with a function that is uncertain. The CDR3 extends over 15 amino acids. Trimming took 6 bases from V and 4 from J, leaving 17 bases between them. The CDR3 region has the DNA TGTGCCAGCACCACCCGCGGGGGGAGGAATCAGCCCCAGCATTTT. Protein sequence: CASTTRGGRNQPQHF.

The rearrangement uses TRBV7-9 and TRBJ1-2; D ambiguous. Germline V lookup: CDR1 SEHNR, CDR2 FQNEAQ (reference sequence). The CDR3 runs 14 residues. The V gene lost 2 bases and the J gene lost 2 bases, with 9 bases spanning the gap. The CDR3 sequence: CASSLMAENYGYTF. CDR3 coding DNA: TGTGCCAGCAGCTTAATGGCAGAGAACTATGGCTACACCTTC. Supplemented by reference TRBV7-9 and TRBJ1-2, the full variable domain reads DTGVSQNPRHKITKRGQNVTFRCDPISEHNRLYWYRQTLGQGPEFLTYFQNEAQLEKSRLLSDRFSAERPKGSFSTLEIQRTEQGDSAMYLCASSLMAENYGYTFGSGTRLTVV.

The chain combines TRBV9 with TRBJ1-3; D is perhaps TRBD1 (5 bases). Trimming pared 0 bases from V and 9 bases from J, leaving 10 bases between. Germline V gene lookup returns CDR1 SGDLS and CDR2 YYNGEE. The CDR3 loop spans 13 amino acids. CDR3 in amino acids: CASSVEQGSTIYF. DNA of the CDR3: TGTGCCAGCAGCGTAGAGCAGGGTAGCACCATATATTTT.

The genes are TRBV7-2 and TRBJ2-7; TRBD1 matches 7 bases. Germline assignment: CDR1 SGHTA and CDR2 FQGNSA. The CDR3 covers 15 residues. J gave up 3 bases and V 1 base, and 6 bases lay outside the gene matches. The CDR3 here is CASSLGGTDYYEQYF. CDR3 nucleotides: TGTGCCAGCAGCTTAGGGGGGACAGACTACTACGAGCAGTACTTC.

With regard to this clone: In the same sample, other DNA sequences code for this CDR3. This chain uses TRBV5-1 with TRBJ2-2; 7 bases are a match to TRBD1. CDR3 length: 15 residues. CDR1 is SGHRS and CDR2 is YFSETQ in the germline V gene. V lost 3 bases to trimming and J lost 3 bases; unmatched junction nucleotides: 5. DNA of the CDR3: TGCGCCAGCAGCTCAGGGGGAGCGGACACCGGGGAGCTGTTTTTT. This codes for CASSSGGADTGELFF.

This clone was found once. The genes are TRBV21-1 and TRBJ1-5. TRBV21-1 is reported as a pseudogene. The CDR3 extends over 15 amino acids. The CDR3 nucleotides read TGTGCCAGCAGCAAAGAGGGGAGGGGCAATCAGCCCCAGCATTTT. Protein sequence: CASSKEGRGNQPQHF.